The source of this T cell receptor (beta chain) is a study of regulatory T cells in long-lasting Graves disease. There are many counts of this clonotype. Its antigen is unknown. The authors built TCR beta libraries using iRepertoire HTBI primers and Arm-PCR of CDR3 regions. TCRdb ran MiXCR on the multiplex PCR reads and lists one entry per CDR3 protein. Of roughly 400,000 distinct CDR3 sequences detected, 15% appear once; the ten largest clones hold about 7.8%. The time point here: newly diagnosed GD, antithyroid drugs for less than 3 months. RNA from PBMCs was the source of the TCR library. In this cohort, patients came from an endocrinology department located in Xi'an, China. Deletions cut 2 bases from V and 6 bases from J, with 17 bases between. The CDR3 runs 15 residues. Study-level findings and limits: Study was limited to peripheral blood, excluding thyroid tissue. Graves' patients with persistent disease showed TCR diversity lower than patients newly diagnosed.

The data also belong to a second study, concerning T cells in Graves' hyperthyroidism and ophthalmopathy. As reported in that work: Clinical symptoms, serum thyroxine, TRAb, thyroid ultrasound and orbital computed tomography established diagnosis.

The rearrangement links TRBV12-3 or TRBV12-4 to TRBJ2-7; the D call may be TRBD1 or TRBD2 (5 bases each). The clonotype originates from a woman aged 35 to 49 with Graves disease. Sequences were derived from peripheral blood mononuclear cells (PBMCs), sampled at new diagnosis, from a patient treated with antithyroid drugs. The CDR3 loop reads CASSLSAGKGTEQYF. The CDR3, as DNA: TGTGCCAGCAGTTTATCGGCAGGGAAGGGGACCGAGCAGTACTTC.